The rows below give T cell receptor beta chains drawn from one sample of a study of blood T cell repertoires in COVID-19. Assay used: immunoSEQ multiplex PCR; TCRdb lists only in-frame clones, some missing. The sample has more than 250,000 clones; about nine tenths are singletons. Sequenced material: peripheral blood. The receptors were gathered from a woman aged 45 to 65 with COVID-19, enrolled during active disease. Both conserved end residues are part of each CDR3. A clone size is listed for some rows: how often the clone was seen (once, few, many), or a class if it is expanded.

V | size | length | CDR3
TRBV7-9 | NA | 18 | CASSLDLGLAGDSDTQYF
TRBV24-1 | once | 15 | CATSDGDRANYGYTF
TRBV28 | NA | 20 | CASSLSDSGTGGVLSYEQYF
TRBV5-4 | once | 18 | CASSLVRTGGSTNYGYTF
TRBV7-3 | once | 17 | CASSNPNAAGTYNEQFF
TRBV3-1/TRBV3-2 | NA | 16 | CASSQGSGTKPGELFF
TRBV7-9 | NA | 13 | CASSSTGLSGYTF
TRBV19 | NA | 15 | CASSIPDRVNTEAFF
TRBV7-2 | NA | 15 | CASSLEALGTGWQFF
TRBV6-1 | NA | 14 | CASSEGTSNSPLHF
TRBV30 | NA | 12 | CAWSAGVETQYF